This T cell receptor beta chain was sequenced during a study of blood T cell repertoires in COVID-19. At the level of the study: In each case, the material was cDNA or gDNA derived from T cells, B-cell-depleted T cells, or PBMCs.

Cohort assignment relied on participant-reported clinical history. Each exposed participant met a COVID-19 case in the 2 weeks preceding study entry. Germline V gene sequence: CDR1 SNHLY, CDR2 FYNNEI. Trimming cost V 6 bases and J 1 base, with 17 bases left between them. This CDR3 spans 16 amino acids. This clone came up once. Here immunoSEQ multiplex PCR was the method, and the copy in TCRdb shows in-frame clones only, minus some. The repertoire includes 250,000 or so clones, 80% to 90% of them detected once, and around 3.1% sits in the top ten. This chain links TRBV2 with TRBJ2-3; D remains unclear. The sample comprised PBMCs or T cells enriched from blood (not recorded which). This receptor was taken from a woman aged 40 to 50 who had been exposed to COVID-19. The CDR3 reads CASSVSGLGGTDTQYF. CDR3 bases: TGTGCCAGCAGCGTTTCGGGTCTCGGAGGCACAGATACGCAGTATTTT.